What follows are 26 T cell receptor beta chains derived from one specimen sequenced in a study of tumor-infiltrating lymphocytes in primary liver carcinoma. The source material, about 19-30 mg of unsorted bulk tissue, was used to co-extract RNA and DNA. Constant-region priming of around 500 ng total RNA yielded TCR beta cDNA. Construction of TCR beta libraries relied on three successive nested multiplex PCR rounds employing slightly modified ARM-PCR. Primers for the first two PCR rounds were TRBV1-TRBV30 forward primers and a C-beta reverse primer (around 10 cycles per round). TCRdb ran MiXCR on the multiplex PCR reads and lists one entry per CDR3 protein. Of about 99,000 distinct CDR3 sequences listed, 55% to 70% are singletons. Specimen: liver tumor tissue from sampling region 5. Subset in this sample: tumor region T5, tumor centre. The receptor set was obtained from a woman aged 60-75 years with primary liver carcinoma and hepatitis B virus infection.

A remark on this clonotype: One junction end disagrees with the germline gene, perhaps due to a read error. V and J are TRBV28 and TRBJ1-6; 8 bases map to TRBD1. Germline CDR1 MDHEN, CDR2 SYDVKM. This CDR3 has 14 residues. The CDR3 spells CASRQGAYNSSLHF. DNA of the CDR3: TGTGCCAGCAGGCAGGGGGCCTATAATTCATCCCTCCACTTT.

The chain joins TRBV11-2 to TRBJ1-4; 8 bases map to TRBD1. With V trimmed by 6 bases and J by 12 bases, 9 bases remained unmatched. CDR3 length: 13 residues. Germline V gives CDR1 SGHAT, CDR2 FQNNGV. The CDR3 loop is CASRDRDHKELFF. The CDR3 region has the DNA TGTGCCAGCAGGGACAGGGACCATAAAGAACTGTTTTTT.

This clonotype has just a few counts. The CDR3 DNA reads as TGTGCCATCAGTGACAGCAACAATGAGCAGTTCTTC. It encodes CAISDSNNEQFF. The chain has TRBV10-3 and TRBJ2-1; D gene unclear. CDR1 is ENHRY, CDR2 SYGVKD, per germline. This CDR3 is built from 12 residues. The V and J ends lost 3 bases and 5 bases respectively, with 5 bases between them.

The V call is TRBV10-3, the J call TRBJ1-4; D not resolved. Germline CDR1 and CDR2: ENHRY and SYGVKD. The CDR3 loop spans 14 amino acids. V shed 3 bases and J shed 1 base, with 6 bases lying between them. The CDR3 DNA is TGTGCCATCAGTGACCGGGAAACTAATGAAAAACTGTTTTTT. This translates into CAISDRETNEKLFF.

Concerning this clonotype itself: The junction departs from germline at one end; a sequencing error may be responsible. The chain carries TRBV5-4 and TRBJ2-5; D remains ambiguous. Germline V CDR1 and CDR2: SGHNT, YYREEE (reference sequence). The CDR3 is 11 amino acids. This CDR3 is CASSFMETQYF. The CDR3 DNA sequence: TGTGCCAGCAGCTTTATGGAGACCCAATACTTC.

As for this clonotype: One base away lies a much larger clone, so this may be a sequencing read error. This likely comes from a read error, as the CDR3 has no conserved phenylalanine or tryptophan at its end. Here the CDR3 DNA reads TGTGCCAGCAGCCACAGGACAGGAGTAGCCAAAAACATTCAGTACTCC. It is translated as CASSHRTGVAKNIQYS. V and J are TRBV14 and TRBJ2-4, with 7 bases that match TRBD1. CDR3 size: 16 residues. Germline V gene lookup returns CDR1 SGHDN and CDR2 FVKESK. Losses at the gene ends were 3 bases for V and 0 bases for J; bases not matched to a gene: 5.

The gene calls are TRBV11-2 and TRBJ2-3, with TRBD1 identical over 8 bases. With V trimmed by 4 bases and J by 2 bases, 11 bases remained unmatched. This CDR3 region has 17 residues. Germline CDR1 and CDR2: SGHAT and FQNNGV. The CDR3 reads CASSSRINRGDTDTQYF. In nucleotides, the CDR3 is TGTGCCAGCAGCTCCAGGATAAACAGGGGGGACACAGATACGCAGTATTTT.

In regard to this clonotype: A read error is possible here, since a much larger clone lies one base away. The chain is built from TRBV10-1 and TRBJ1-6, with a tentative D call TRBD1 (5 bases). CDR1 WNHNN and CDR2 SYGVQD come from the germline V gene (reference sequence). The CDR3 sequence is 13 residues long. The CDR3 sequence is CASSGTKNSPIHF. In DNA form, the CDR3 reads TGCGCCAGCTCCGGGACGAAAAATTCACCCATCCACTTT.

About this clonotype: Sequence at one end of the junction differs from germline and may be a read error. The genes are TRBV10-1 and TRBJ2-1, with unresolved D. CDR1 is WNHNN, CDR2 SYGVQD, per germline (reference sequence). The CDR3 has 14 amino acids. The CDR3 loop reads CASSEGVSHNEQFF. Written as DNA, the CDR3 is TGCGCCAGCAGTGAGGGAGTCTCCCACAATGAGCAGTTCTTC.

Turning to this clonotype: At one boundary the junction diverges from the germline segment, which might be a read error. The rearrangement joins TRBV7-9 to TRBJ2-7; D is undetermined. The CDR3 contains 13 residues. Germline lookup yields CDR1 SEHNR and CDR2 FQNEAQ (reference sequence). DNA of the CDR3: TGTGCCAGAAGCTTAAGCCAACCTCACGAGCAGTACTTC. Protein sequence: CARSLSQPHEQYF.

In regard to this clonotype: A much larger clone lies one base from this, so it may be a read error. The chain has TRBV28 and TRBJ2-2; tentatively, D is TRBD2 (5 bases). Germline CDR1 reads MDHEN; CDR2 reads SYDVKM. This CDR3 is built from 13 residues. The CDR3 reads CASSPTATGEPFF. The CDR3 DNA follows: TGTGCCAGCAGTCCCACCGCCACCGGGGAGCCGTTTTTT.

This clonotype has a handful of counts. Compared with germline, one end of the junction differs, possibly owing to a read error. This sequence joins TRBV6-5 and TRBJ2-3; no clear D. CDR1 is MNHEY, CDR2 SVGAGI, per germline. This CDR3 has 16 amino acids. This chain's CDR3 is CANSYSGWLSTDTQYF. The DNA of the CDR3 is TGCGCCAACAGTTACTCCGGTTGGTTGAGCACAGATACGCAGTATTTT.

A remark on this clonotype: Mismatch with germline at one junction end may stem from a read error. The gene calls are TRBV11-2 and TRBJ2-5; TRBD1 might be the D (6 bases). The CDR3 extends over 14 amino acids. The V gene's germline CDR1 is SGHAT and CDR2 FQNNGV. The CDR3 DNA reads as TGTGCCAGCAGATTCGACAGGTCCGGCGAGACCCAGCACTTC. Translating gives CASRFDRSGETQHF.

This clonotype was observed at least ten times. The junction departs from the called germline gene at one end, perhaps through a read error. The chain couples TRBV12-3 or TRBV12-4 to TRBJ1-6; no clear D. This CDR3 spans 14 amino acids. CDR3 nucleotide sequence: TGTGCCAGCAGTTTTACAACTTTGAATTCTCCCCTCCACTTT. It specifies CASSFTTLNSPLHF.

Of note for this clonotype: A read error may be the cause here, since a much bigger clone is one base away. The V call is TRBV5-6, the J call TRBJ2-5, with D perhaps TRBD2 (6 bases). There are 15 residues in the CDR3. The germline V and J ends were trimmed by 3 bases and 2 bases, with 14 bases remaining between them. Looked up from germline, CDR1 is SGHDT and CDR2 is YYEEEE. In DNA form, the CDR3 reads TGTGCCAGCAGCTCAGGGCCTAGCGATCAAGAGACCCAGTACTTC. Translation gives CASSSGPSDQETQYF.

The CDR3 region is CASSLARASVSQHEQYF. The CDR3 nucleotides are TGTGCCAGCAGCTTGGCCAGGGCAAGCGTGAGTCAGCACGAGCAGTACTTC. The gene calls are TRBV5-6 and TRBJ2-7; maybe TRBD1 (5 bases). Trimming removed 0 bases from V and 5 bases from J, with 21 bases in between. The CDR3 sequence is 17 residues long. CDR1 and CDR2 (germline): SGHDT, YYEEEE.

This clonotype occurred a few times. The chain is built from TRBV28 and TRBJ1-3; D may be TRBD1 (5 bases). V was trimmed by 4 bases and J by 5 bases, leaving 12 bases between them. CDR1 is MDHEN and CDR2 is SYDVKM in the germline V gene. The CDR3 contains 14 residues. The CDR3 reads CASSSRVYRNTIYF. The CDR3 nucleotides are TGTGCCAGCAGTTCCAGGGTGTACAGAAACACCATATATTTT.

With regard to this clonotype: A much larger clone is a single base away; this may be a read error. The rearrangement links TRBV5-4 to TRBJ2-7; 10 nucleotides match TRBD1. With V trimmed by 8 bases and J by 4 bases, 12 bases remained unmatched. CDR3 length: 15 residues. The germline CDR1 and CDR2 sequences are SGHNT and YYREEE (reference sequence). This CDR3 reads CARRRDRGDFYEQYF. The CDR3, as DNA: TGTGCCAGAAGAAGGGACAGGGGAGATTTTTACGAGCAGTACTTC.

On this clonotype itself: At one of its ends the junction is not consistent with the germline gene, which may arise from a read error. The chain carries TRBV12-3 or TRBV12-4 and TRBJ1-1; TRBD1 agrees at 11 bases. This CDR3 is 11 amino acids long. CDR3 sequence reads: CVSTVGQGVFF. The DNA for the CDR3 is TGTGTCAGCACCGTGGGACAGGGGGTTTTCTTT.

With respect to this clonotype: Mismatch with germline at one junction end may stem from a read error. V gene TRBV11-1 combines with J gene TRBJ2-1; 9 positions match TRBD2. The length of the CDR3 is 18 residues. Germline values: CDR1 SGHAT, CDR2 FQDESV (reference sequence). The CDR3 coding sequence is TGTGCCAGTAGCTCCCCAAAATCAAGCATTAGCGGGAGATATGAGCAGTTCTTT. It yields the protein CASSSPKSSISGRYEQFF.

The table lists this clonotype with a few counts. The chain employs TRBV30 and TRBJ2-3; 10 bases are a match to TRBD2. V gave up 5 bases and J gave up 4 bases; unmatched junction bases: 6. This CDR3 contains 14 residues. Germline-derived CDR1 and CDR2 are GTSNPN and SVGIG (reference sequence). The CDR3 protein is CAWDSGRSADTQYF. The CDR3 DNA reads TGTGCCTGGGATAGCGGGAGGTCGGCAGATACGCAGTATTTT.

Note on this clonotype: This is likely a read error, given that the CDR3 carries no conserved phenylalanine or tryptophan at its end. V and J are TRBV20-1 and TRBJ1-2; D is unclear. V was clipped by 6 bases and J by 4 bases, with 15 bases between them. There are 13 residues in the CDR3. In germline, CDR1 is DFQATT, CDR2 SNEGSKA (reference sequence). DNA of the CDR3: TGCAGTGCCCAAGACTGGCGGGGCTATGGCTACACCTCC. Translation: CSAQDWRGYGYTS.

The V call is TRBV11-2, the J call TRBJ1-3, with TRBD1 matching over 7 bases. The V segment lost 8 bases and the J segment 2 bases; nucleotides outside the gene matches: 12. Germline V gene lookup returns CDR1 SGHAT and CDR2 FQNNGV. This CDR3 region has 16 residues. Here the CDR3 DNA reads TGTGCCAGCGGTAACGACAGGGCAACCCCTGGAAACACCATATATTTT. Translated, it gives CASGNDRATPGNTIYF. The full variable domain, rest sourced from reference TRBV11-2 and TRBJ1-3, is EAGVAQSPRYKIIEKRQSVAFWCNPISGHATLYWYQQILGQGPKLLIQFQNNGVVDDSQLPKDRFSAERLKGVDSTLKIQPAKLEDSAVYLCASGNDRATPGNTIYFGEGSWLTVV.

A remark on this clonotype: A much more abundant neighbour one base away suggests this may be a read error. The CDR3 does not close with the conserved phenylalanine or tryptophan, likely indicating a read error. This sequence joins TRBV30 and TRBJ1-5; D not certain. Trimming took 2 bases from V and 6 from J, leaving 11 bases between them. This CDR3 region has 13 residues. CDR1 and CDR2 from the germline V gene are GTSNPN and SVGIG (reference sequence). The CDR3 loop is CAWSHGEAQPQHL. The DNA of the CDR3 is TGTGCCTGGAGTCATGGGGAGGCTCAGCCCCAGCATTTA.

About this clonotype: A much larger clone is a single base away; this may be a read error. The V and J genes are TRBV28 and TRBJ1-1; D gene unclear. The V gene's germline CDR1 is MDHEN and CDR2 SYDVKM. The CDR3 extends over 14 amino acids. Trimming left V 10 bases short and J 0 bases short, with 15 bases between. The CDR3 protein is CATIPGGLNTEAFF. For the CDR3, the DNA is TGTGCCACCATACCGGGAGGGTTGAACACTGAAGCTTTCTTT.

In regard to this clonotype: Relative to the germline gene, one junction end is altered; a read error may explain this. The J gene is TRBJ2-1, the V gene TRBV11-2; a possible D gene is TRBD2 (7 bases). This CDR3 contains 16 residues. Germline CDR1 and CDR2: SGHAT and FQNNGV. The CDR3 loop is CTSSLGGGHLRNEQFF. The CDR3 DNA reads TGTACCAGCAGCTTAGGGGGGGGTCATCTGAGGAATGAGCAGTTCTTC.